Listed below are T cell receptor beta chains from one sample, sequenced in a study of blood T cell repertoires in COVID-19. Only in-frame clones appear in the TCRdb table, and some are missing; sequencing was by immunoSEQ multiplex PCR. The profile shows 270,000 or so clones, 91% of them singletons. Sequenced sample: PBMCs or T cells enriched from blood (not recorded which). Receptors originate from a man aged 40-55 years who had been exposed to COVID-19. CDR3s include the opening cysteine and the closing phenylalanine or tryptophan. Each record gives: J gene, clone size, V gene, D gene, CDR3 protein, CDR3 DNA. A D gene is named only where the DNA matches it firmly. Clone size appears in some rows only: once, few, many, or a class for an expanded clone.

J: TRBJ1-2
size: once
V: TRBV5-6
D: NA
CDR3: CASSLSRGYTF
DNA: TGTGCCAGCAGCTTAAGCAGGGGCTACACCTTC

J: TRBJ2-7
size: NA
V: TRBV10-3
D: TRBD1
CDR3: CAISESTTGQREQYF
DNA: TGTGCCATCAGTGAGTCGACGACAGGGCAGCGCGAGCAGTACTTC

J: TRBJ2-1
size: NA
V: TRBV5-1
D: NA
CDR3: CASSLLRGENNEQFF
DNA: TGCGCCAGCAGCTTACTACGGGGTGAAAACAATGAGCAGTTCTTC

J: TRBJ2-5
size: NA
V: TRBV28
D: TRBD2
CDR3: CASRRMTGGQETQYF
DNA: TGTGCCAGCAGAAGAATGACGGGGGGCCAAGAGACCCAGTACTTC

J: TRBJ1-6
size: NA
V: TRBV28
D: TRBD1
CDR3: CASSIRDRLNSPLHF
DNA: TGTGCCAGCAGTATCCGGGACAGGCTCAATTCACCCCTCCACTTT

J: TRBJ2-7
size: NA
V: TRBV6-5
D: TRBD1
CDR3: CASSPGQESYEQYF
DNA: TGTGCCAGCAGTCCGGGACAGGAGTCCTACGAGCAGTACTTC

J: TRBJ2-3
size: NA
V: TRBV11-2
D: TRBD2
CDR3: CASGPGLAGGDRQYF
DNA: TGTGCCAGCGGACCCGGACTAGCGGGAGGTGATAGGCAGTATTTT

J: TRBJ2-2
size: NA
V: TRBV2
D: TRBD1
CDR3: CASIEDRATGELFF
DNA: TGTGCCAGCATCGAGGACAGGGCCACCGGGGAGCTGTTTTTT

J: TRBJ2-1
size: NA
V: TRBV19
D: TRBD2
CDR3: CATHGGGNNEQFF
DNA: TGTGCCACCCACGGGGGGGGGAACAATGAGCAGTTCTTC

J: TRBJ1-3
size: NA
V: TRBV5-1
D: TRBD1
CDR3: CASSSSGQISGNTIYF
DNA: TGCGCCAGCAGCTCCTCGGGACAGATCTCTGGAAACACCATATATTTT